This T cell receptor (beta chain) was sequenced for a study of CD8+ T cells in alopecia areata. Study in general: At a dose of 5 to 10 mg twice daily, oral tofacitinib was given to treated patients. The study, taken as a whole, reports: Given one nonresponder, whether baseline CD8+ expansion relates to response remains uncertain.

Sequencing used cDNA as its template, made by extracting RNA and reverse transcribing it. Here immunoSEQ multiplex PCR was the method, and the copy in TCRdb shows in-frame clones only, minus some. The data contain about 70,000 clones, 29% of them seen just once; the ten biggest clones take up 15%. This clone has just a few counts. Its antigen is not identified. This CDR3 region has 15 residues. Trimming took 3 bases from V and 0 from J, leaving 11 bases between them. Germline CDR1 LNHDA, CDR2 SQIVND (reference sequence). Indicated treatment: oral pan-JAK inhibitor, 5-10 mg twice daily. Specimen: CD8+ T cells sorted from blood, collected at week 4, from a patient treated with tofacitinib. The sequence was obtained from a human donor with alopecia areata. This chain connects TRBV19 to TRBJ2-5; maybe TRBD1 (5 bases). The CDR3 here is CASSMSGHDQETQYF. CDR3 sequence (DNA): TGTGCCAGTAGTATGTCAGGGCACGACCAAGAGACCCAGTACTTC.